The entry below describes one T cell receptor beta chain. What it binds is unknown. Other DNA sequences in the sample encode the same CDR3. Documented time point: blood 4 weeks post-SBRT, at nephrectomy. As to treatment: 15 Gy SBRT to primary tumor, nephrectomy 4 weeks later. The data derive from a study of radiation and T cells in renal cell carcinoma. Overall study results and limits: In blood, top tumor clones expanded by 2 weeks, shrinking by 4.

Sequencing used immunoSEQ multiplex PCR; TCRdb keeps in-frame clones, though not all of them. Of 60,000 to 75,000 clones in the sample, roughly 80% were seen once. This sample comprised blood, obtained from a patient whose treatment included radiotherapy and nephrectomy. This clonotype originated in a man between 60 and 75 years old with renal cell carcinoma.

The CDR3 here is CASSLDLASTGELFF. DNA of the CDR3: TGCGCCAGCAGCTTGGATCTAGCGAGCACCGGGGAGCTGTTTTTT. The genes are TRBV5-1 and TRBJ2-2, with D possibly TRBD2 on 6 matching bases. Trimming pared 0 bases from V and 4 bases from J, leaving 10 bases between. This CDR3 has 15 residues. Germline V gives CDR1 SGHRS, CDR2 YFSETQ.